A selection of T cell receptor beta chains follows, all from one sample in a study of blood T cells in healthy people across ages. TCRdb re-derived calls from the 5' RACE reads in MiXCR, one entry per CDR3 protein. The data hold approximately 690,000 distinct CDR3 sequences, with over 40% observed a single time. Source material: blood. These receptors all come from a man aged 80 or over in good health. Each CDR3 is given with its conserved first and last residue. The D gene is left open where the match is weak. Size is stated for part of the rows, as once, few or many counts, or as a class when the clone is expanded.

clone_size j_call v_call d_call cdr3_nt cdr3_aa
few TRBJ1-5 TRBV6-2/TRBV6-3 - TGTGCCAGCCTTAGGACCGCGGGTGGCAATCAGCCCCAGCATTTT CASLRTAGGNQPQHF
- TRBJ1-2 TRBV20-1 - TGCAGTGCTAGACACCAGGGATATGGCTACACCTTC CSARHQGYGYTF
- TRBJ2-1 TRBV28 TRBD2 TGTGCCAGCAGTTTATCCACTAGCGGGCACAATGAGCAGTTCTTC CASSLSTSGHNEQFF
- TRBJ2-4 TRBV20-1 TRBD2 TGCAGTGCGAGAGCGGGGGACCTGTCCATTCAGTACTTC CSARAGDLSIQYF
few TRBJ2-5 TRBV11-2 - TGTGCCAGCAGCCCCCCCCAGGGTCCGGAGACCCAGTACTTC CASSPPQGPETQYF
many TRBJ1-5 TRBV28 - TGTGCCAGCAGTTTGGCCGGGCGCAATCAGCCCCAGCATTTT CASSLAGRNQPQHF
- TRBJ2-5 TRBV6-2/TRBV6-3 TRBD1 TGTGCCAGCACCCCCGACAGGGCGATACAAGAGACCCAGTACTTC CASTPDRAIQETQYF
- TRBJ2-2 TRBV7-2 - TGTGCCAGCAGCTTCTGGGCGAACACCGGGGAGCTGTTTTTT CASSFWANTGELFF
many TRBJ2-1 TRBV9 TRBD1 TGTGCCAGCAGCGTAGAGACAGGGTACAATGAGCAGTTCTTC CASSVETGYNEQFF
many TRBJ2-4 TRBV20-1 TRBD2 TGCAGTGCTAGAGATCGAGGGAGGGCAGGAATTCAGTACTTC CSARDRGRAGIQYF
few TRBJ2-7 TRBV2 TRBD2 TGTGCCAGCAGTGAAGGTCTAGCGGAATACTACGAGCAGTACTTC CASSEGLAEYYEQYF
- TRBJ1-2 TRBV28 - TGTGCCAGCAGCGGGGTGGCCCCTTATGGCTACACCTTC CASSGVAPYGYTF
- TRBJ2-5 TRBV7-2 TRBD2 TGTGCCAGCAGCAAGCGAGGGACTAGCGGGGGGGCCGGGCGAGAGACCCAGTACTTC CASSKRGTSGGAGRETQYF
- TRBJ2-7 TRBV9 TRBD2 TGTGCCAGCAGCGTAGGGTTAGCGGGGGATGTTCCCTACGAGCAGTACTTC CASSVGLAGDVPYEQYF
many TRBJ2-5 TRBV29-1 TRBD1 TGCAGCGGCCGGGACAGGGGGCAATGGAAGACCCAGTACTTC CSGRDRGQWKTQYF
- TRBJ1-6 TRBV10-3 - TGTGCCATCAGTGAGTGGGGACAATCACCCCTCCACTTT CAISEWGQSPLHF